This TCR beta chain emerged from a study of CD8 T cells in ankylosing spondylitis. General study points: Within ankylosing spondylitis blood, a TCR beta motif made up of eight highly homologous variants appeared to be characteristic. Reported data indicate significant enrichment of disease-linked clones within matched ankylosing spondylitis synovial fluid.

For TCR beta, libraries came from quantitative 5'-RACE with molecular barcodes. Using its own MiXCR run on the 5' RACE reads, TCRdb lists one record per CDR3 protein. The sample has about 42,000 distinct CDR3 sequences, around 2.8% seen once. Germline V gene sequence: CDR1 SGDLS, CDR2 YYNGEE. Trimming removed 5 bases from V and 4 bases from J; junction bases left unmatched: 10. CDR3 length equals 16 residues. This clonotype has ten or more counts. Its antigen is unidentified. Source material: blood, either unsorted or a sorted T cell fraction (not recorded which). This TCR was recovered from a male donor with ankylosing spondylitis or in good health (not recorded which). The J gene is TRBJ2-7, the V gene TRBV9; 12 bases are a match to TRBD2. CDR3 sequence: CASSPTSGRGIYEQYF. CDR3 nucleotides: TGTGCCAGCAGTCCGACTAGCGGGAGAGGAATTTACGAGCAGTACTTC.